The source of this T cell receptor (beta chain) is a study of blood T cell repertoires in COVID-19. Study summary: Acute and convalescent COVID-19 samples came from the United States, Italy and Spain.

Sequencing was performed with immunoSEQ multiplex PCR; in TCRdb, only in-frame clones are kept and a portion is missing. The repertoire holds fewer than 250,000 clones, with about four fifths as singletons. V dropped 8 bases and J dropped 2 bases, with 6 bases sitting between them. Germline V gene data show CDR1 as MDHEN and CDR2 as SYDVKM. The CDR3 totals 11 residues. A remark on this clone: This sample includes further DNA sequences coding for the same CDR3.

This chain links TRBV28 with TRBJ1-2; unclear D gene. This receptor was obtained from a woman aged 45-59 years who had been exposed to COVID-19. The sample was PBMCs or T cells enriched from blood (not recorded which). CDR3 nucleotides: TGTGCCAGCCGGGGAAACTATGGCTACACCTTC. Its protein product is CASRGNYGYTF.